This T cell receptor (beta chain) was recovered during a study of CD8+ T cells in alopecia areata. cDNA reverse transcribed from extracted RNA served as the sequencing template. Method: immunoSEQ multiplex PCR; TCRdb's copy keeps in-frame clones and lacks some. The sample shows about 190,000 clones, 50% to 70% of them seen only once. Documented treatment: oral pan-JAK inhibitor, 5-10 mg twice daily. The CDR3 consists of 13 residues. Germline V lookup: CDR1 SGHTA, CDR2 FQGNSA. The V and J ends lost 5 bases and 5 bases respectively, with 13 bases between them. The J gene is TRBJ2-7, the V gene TRBV7-2; D may be TRBD1 (6 bases). This receptor was obtained from a human donor with alopecia areata. This specimen was CD4+ T cells sorted from blood, taken around week 50, from a patient treated with tofacitinib. The CDR3: CASSPRQDHEQYF. The CDR3 DNA reads TGTGCCAGCAGCCCGCGACAGGACCACGAGCAGTACTTC.